Listed below are T cell receptor beta chains from one sample, sequenced in a study of blood T cell repertoires in COVID-19. TCRdb's table, derived via immunoSEQ multiplex PCR, lists solely in-frame clones and lacks some. The sample has approximately 230,000 clones, about 90% seen once. The sequenced sample was peripheral blood. These receptor sequences come from a man aged 18 to 35 with active or convalescent COVID-19. Each CDR3 is given with its conserved first and last residue. Fields, in order: J gene, D gene, V gene, CDR3 protein. The D gene is left open where the match is weak.

j_call: TRBJ1-1; d_call: TRBD1; v_call: TRBV5-1; cdr3_aa: CASSPRTGSGTEAFF
j_call: TRBJ1-1; d_call: TRBD1; v_call: TRBV2; cdr3_aa: CASSERTGGKNTEAFF
j_call: TRBJ2-7; d_call: -; v_call: TRBV27; cdr3_aa: CASSFSSYRVPYEQYF
j_call: TRBJ1-1; d_call: -; v_call: TRBV18; cdr3_aa: CASSPPGAQRLNTEAFF
j_call: TRBJ1-2; d_call: -; v_call: TRBV11-2; cdr3_aa: CASSLGFEWDWNYGYTF
j_call: TRBJ1-1; d_call: -; v_call: TRBV2; cdr3_aa: CASRPGGRGLPEAFF
j_call: TRBJ1-5; d_call: -; v_call: TRBV2; cdr3_aa: CASRQGGATQPQHF
j_call: TRBJ2-1; d_call: TRBD2; v_call: TRBV11-3; cdr3_aa: CASSCRSGRVCEQFF
j_call: TRBJ2-1; d_call: -; v_call: TRBV9; cdr3_aa: CASSVGGRSYNEQFF
j_call: TRBJ2-7; d_call: -; v_call: TRBV4-3; cdr3_aa: CASSQVTGSSYEQYF
j_call: TRBJ1-1; d_call: -; v_call: TRBV29-1; cdr3_aa: CSASSVGPEAFF
j_call: TRBJ2-1; d_call: -; v_call: TRBV11-3; cdr3_aa: CASSSVVVRNNEQFF
j_call: TRBJ2-7; d_call: -; v_call: TRBV14; cdr3_aa: CASSQGREAHSYEQYF
j_call: TRBJ2-5; d_call: TRBD2; v_call: TRBV11-1; cdr3_aa: CASSLIRGGPETQYF
j_call: TRBJ1-3; d_call: -; v_call: TRBV10-1; cdr3_aa: CASSPRGSGNTIYF
j_call: TRBJ1-2; d_call: -; v_call: TRBV19; cdr3_aa: CASSSGLGNYGYTF
j_call: TRBJ2-3; d_call: -; v_call: TRBV9; cdr3_aa: CASSVGQFDTDTQYF
j_call: TRBJ1-4; d_call: -; v_call: TRBV28; cdr3_aa: CASSSIKAGNEKLFF
j_call: TRBJ2-3; d_call: TRBD1; v_call: TRBV4-3; cdr3_aa: CASSQGGTGRTDTQYF